This T cell receptor beta chain derives from a study of vaccination and CD4 T cells after COVID-19. Cultured CD4+ T cell DNA underwent sequencing with the Oncomine TCR Beta short-read assay. The source of extracted genomic DNA was cultured CD4+ T cells. TCRdb re-analysed the PCR reads in MiXCR, keeping a single row per CDR3 protein. The sample contains more than 2,000 distinct CDR3 sequences, about 20% of which appear only once. Sample treatment: roughly 10-day PBMC culture with coronavirus spike peptide pools or control peptides (ViraFEST assay). Those CD4+ T cells from the unexposed donor predate the COVID-19 pandemic (2011-2018). This clonotype is labeled as medium-sized. Its target is unknown. Germline V gene data show CDR1 as SNHLY and CDR2 as FYNNEI. Deletions cut 8 bases from V and 0 bases from J, with 17 bases between. The CDR3 is made up of 16 amino acids.

This TCR derives from a human donor in good health. The chain employs TRBV2 and TRBJ1-5, with no clear D. The material sequenced was CD4+ T cells from blood, cultured in vitro. The CDR3 spells CASRRLGGDSNQPQHF. The CDR3 DNA reads TGTGCCAGCCGGCGTTTAGGCGGGGATAGCAATCAGCCCCAGCATTTT.